The 8 T cell receptor beta chains presented below share a single source sample, sequenced in a study of T-cell reconstitution after alpha-beta-depleted transplantation in children. Unique molecular identifiers tagged the TCRbeta library. TCRdb reanalysed the PCR reads using MiXCR and keeps one entry per CDR3 protein. This sample has hundreds of thousands of distinct CDR3 sequences; 15% to 20% occur once, and the top ten carry 25% to 35%. The sample here was PBMCs, mostly from graft donor cells, taken 360 days after TCRalphabeta/CD19-depleted stem cell transplant. Receptors originate from a boy less than two years old who had a stem cell transplant for Wiskott-Aldrich syndrome, so the T cells may come from the graft donor.

The genes are TRBV13 and TRBJ2-4, with D perhaps matching TRBD1 or TRBD2 (7 bases each). The CDR3 contains 14 residues. Trimming took off 2 bases at V and 9 bases at J, with 14 bases between the two ends. The V gene's germline CDR1 is PRHDT and CDR2 FYEKMQ (reference sequence). Here the CDR3 reads CASSLSGRGGIQYF. CDR3 DNA sequence: TGTGCCAGCAGCTTATCCGGCAGGGGGGGCATTCAGTACTTC.

This clonotype has a handful of counts. The rearrangement joins TRBV5-1 to TRBJ1-5; TRBD1 agrees at 9 bases. Germline V gene lookup returns CDR1 SGHRS and CDR2 YFSETQ. The CDR3 runs to 15 residues. With 4 bases clipped from V and 1 base from J, the junction kept 3 bases outside the gene matches. CDR3 amino acids: CASSPGTGSNQPQHF. The DNA of the CDR3 is TGCGCCAGCAGCCCCGGGACAGGGAGCAATCAGCCCCAGCATTTT.

The chain has TRBV2 and TRBJ2-7; 8 bases agree with TRBD2. CDR1 and CDR2 (germline): SNHLY, FYNNEI. V lost 6 bases and J lost 2; bases outside the gene matches: 12. CDR3 length: 16 amino acids. CDR3 DNA: TGTGCCAGCAGCTTGGAGCAGGGACTAGGGACCTACGAGCAGTACTTC. This sequence encodes CASSLEQGLGTYEQYF.

This clonotype was seen more than once but under ten times. The CDR3 DNA follows: TGCGCCAGCAGTGAAGTAGGGGACAGGGAACACGAGCAGTACTTC. Its protein product is CASSEVGDREHEQYF. The genes are TRBV10-1 and TRBJ2-7; TRBD1 agrees at 9 bases. The CDR3 sequence is 15 residues long. Germline assignment: CDR1 WNHNN and CDR2 SYGVQD (reference sequence). The V gene end was trimmed by 3 bases and the J gene end by 5 bases; junction bases not matched to a gene: 8.

This clonotype appeared a few times. The J gene is TRBJ2-1, the V gene TRBV5-1, with D perhaps TRBD1 or TRBD2 (6 bases each). Trimming took 4 bases from V and 0 from J, leaving 29 bases between them. The germline V gene has CDR1 SGHRS and CDR2 YFSETQ. CDR3 length: 21 residues. The chain's CDR3 is CASSPGRLWGAPLSSYNEQFF. The CDR3 DNA reads TGCGCCAGCAGCCCGGGTCGTCTGTGGGGGGCCCCTTTAAGCTCCTACAATGAGCAGTTCTTC.

This chain joins TRBV10-1 and TRBJ1-1, with TRBD1 as a possible D gene (5 bases). The germline V gene encodes CDR1 WNHNN and CDR2 SYGVQD (reference sequence). The length of the CDR3 is 15 residues. V lost 3 bases, J lost 4 bases, and 15 bases lay in between. CDR3 region: CASSERAGMSTEAFF. DNA for the CDR3: TGCGCCAGCAGTGAAAGGGCAGGGATGAGCACTGAAGCTTTCTTT.

This clonotype turned up a few times. The rearrangement links TRBV29-1 to TRBJ2-1, with TRBD1 matching 11 bases. Germline V gene data show CDR1 as SQVTM and CDR2 as ANQGSEA. There are 12 residues in the CDR3. V lost 3 bases to trimming and J lost 14 bases; unmatched junction nucleotides: 6. The CDR3 sequence: CSVDRDRGLEFF. The CDR3 region has the DNA TGCAGCGTTGATAGGGACAGGGGGTTAGAGTTCTTC.

The chain is built from TRBV7-8 and TRBJ2-7; tentative D call: TRBD1 (5 bases). V dropped 2 bases and J dropped 0 bases, with 14 bases sitting between them. Per germline, CDR1 SGHVS and CDR2 FQNEAQ. The CDR3 has 16 amino acids. The CDR3 is CASSLLPHRSSYEQYF. The CDR3 DNA reads TGTGCCAGCAGCTTACTCCCACACAGGAGCTCCTACGAGCAGTACTTC.